This record looks at one T cell receptor beta chain sequence and its context. This sample was taken from a study of blood T cell repertoires in COVID-19. The table came from immunoSEQ multiplex PCR; TCRdb's copy has only in-frame clones and leaves some out. The sample lists tens of thousands of clones, 75% to 80% occurring once. Enrolled during active infection, Seattle patients were then followed longitudinally. V dropped 7 bases and J dropped 5; count of bases not matched to a gene: 4. Germline V gene data show CDR1 as MDHEN and CDR2 as SYDVKM. The CDR3 runs 13 residues. The clonotype originates from a man between 65 and 85 years old with COVID-19, enrolled during active disease. Sequenced sample: peripheral blood. V is TRBV28 and J is TRBJ1-5, with 8 bases aligning to TRBD1. The CDR3 DNA reads as TGTGCCAGCACACAGGACAGGGATCAGCCCCAGCATTTT. Its translation is CASTQDRDQPQHF.